This is a list of T cell receptor beta chains from one sample in a study of tumor and adjacent non-tumor tissue in lung cancer. TCRdb redid the calling of the multiplex PCR reads with MiXCR, one entry per CDR3 protein. The table lists 95,000 to 150,000 distinct CDR3 sequences, 66% of them singletons, with roughly 12% in the top ten. Input material: lung tumor tissue. Every receptor here comes from a man aged 25 to 40 with non-small cell lung cancer. The CDR3 runs from the conserved cysteine through the conserved F or W. A D gene is named only where the DNA matches it firmly. Some rows have no size entry. The others give once, few or many, or a class for an expanded clone.

J	V	D	size	CDR3	DNA
TRBJ1-5	TRBV4-1	.	.	CANSQDLGSNQPQHF	TGCGCCAACAGCCAAGATCTGGGCTCTAATCAGCCACAGCATTTT
TRBJ2-5	TRBV11-2	TRBD2	many	CASSFYGGRAVETQYF	TGTGCCAGCAGCTTTTACGGCGGGAGGGCCGTAGAGACCCAGTACTTC
TRBJ2-1	TRBV6-2/TRBV6-3	TRBD1	.	CASSYSAGQGYLSSYNEPYF	TGTGCTAGCAGTTACTCGGCGGGACAGGGCTACCTAAGCTCCTACAATGAGCCGTACTTC
TRBJ1-4	TRBV29-1	.	.	CSIEDGGSGEKLFF	TGCAGCATTGAAGATGGAGGGAGTGGCGAAAAACTGTTTTTT
TRBJ1-2	TRBV5-6	.	many	CASSLDPGTDYGYTF	TGTGCCAGCAGCTTGGATCCGGGAACTGACTATGGCTACACCTTC
TRBJ2-3	TRBV20-1	.	.	CSASDPNEFVSTDTQYF	TGCAGTGCTAGTGACCCGAATGAATTTGTGAGCACAGATACGCAGTATTTT
TRBJ2-7	TRBV5-1	.	.	CASSSLGGGTGEQYF	TGCGCCAGCAGCTCCCTGGGAGGGGGCACTGGGGAGCAGTACTTC
TRBJ2-3	TRBV12-3/TRBV12-4	TRBD1	.	CTSSQQQGQEFTDTQYF	TGTACCAGCAGTCAACAACAGGGACAGGAGTTCACAGATACGCAGTATTTT
TRBJ1-2	TRBV29-1	.	many	CSGVFTGLYTF	TGCAGCGGCGTATTCACGGGGCTCTACACCTTC
TRBJ1-6	TRBV6-5	.	.	CASSYGGAGLNSPLHF	TGTGCTAGCAGTTACGGGGGGGCGGGCCTTAATTCACCCCTCCACTTT
TRBJ2-2	TRBV20-1	.	.	CNASRGLTIANTGELFF	TGCAATGCTAGCCGGGGACTTACAATCGCGAACACTGGGGAGCTGTTTTTT
TRBJ2-3	TRBV11-2	.	many	CASSPDQSGTDTQYF	TGTGCCAGCAGCCCGGACCAATCGGGCACAGATACGCAGTATTTT
TRBJ2-5	TRBV6-5	.	.	CASSLDGAQETQYF	TGTGCCAGCAGTCTCGACGGAGCACAAGAGACCCAGTACTTC
TRBJ1-1	TRBV20-1	TRBD1	.	CSPRVQGQGAPLF	TGCAGTCCTAGAGTTCAGGGACAGGGGGCTCCTTTATTT
TRBJ1-5	TRBV6-2/TRBV6-3	.	.	CASSYSYSPQRQHF	TGTGCCAGCAGTTACTCGTATAGTCCACAGCGCCAGCATTTT
TRBJ2-2	TRBV6-5	TRBD2	.	CASSYSSGGGAGELFF	TGTGCCAGCAGTTACTCGTCAGGCGGGGGGGCCGGGGAGCTGTTTTTT
TRBJ2-7	TRBV11-3	TRBD1	.	CASSLSLCAGTGDEQYF	TGTGCCAGCAGCTTAAGTTTATGTGCCGGGACAGGAGACGAGCAGTATTTC
TRBJ1-2	TRBV10-3	TRBD1	.	CAITQTGFYGYTF	TGTGCCATCACTCAGACAGGGTTTTATGGCTACACCTTC
TRBJ2-3	TRBV6-1	.	.	CASNEPGSDTQYF	TGCGCCAGCAATGAGCCCGGATCAGATACGCAGTATTTT
TRBJ1-3	TRBV5-6	.	.	CASSPDSFSSGNTIYF	TGTGCCAGCAGCCCGGACAGTTTCAGCTCTGGAAACACCATATATTTT
TRBJ2-7	TRBV20-1	.	.	CSARTNGYEQYF	TGCAGTGCTCGGACTAACGGTTACGAACAGTACTTC
TRBJ2-3	TRBV7-3	TRBD2	.	CASSLLAGGFADTQYF	TGTGCCAGCAGCTTACTAGCGGGAGGCTTCGCAGATACGCAGTATTTT
TRBJ2-5	TRBV11-3	TRBD2	.	CASIEAGGQETQYF	TGTGCCAGCATAGAAGCGGGAGGGCAAGAGACCCAGTACTTC
TRBJ2-6	TRBV11-2	.	.	CARSLGAGSWANVLTF	TGTGCCAGGAGTTTAGGTGCAGGGTCATGGGCCAATGTCCTGACTTTC
TRBJ1-2	TRBV11-2	.	few	CANSLSDYGYTF	TGTGCCAACAGTTTAAGTGACTATGGCTACACCTTC
TRBJ2-1	TRBV20-1	.	medium-sized	CSARTAGRRNEQFF	TGCAGTGCTAGGACGGCGGGAAGGAGGAATGAGCAGTTCTTC
TRBJ2-3	TRBV11-2	.	.	CASNLEVGQPQYF	TGTGCCAGCAACTTAGAAGTGGGTCAGCCCCAGTATTTT
TRBJ1-1	TRBV6-1	TRBD1	.	CANSPRTGVDTEASF	TGTGCCAACAGTCCGCGGACAGGGGTGGATACTGAAGCTTCCTTC
TRBJ2-6	TRBV11-2	.	.	CANSLVAQRSGANVLTF	TGTGCCAACAGTTTGGTCGCCCAGCGATCTGGGGCCAACGTCCTGACTTTC
TRBJ2-3	TRBV11-1	.	many	CASSLKGRTDTQYF	TGTGCCAGCAGCTTAAAGGGTCGCACAGATACGCAGTATTTT
TRBJ2-4	TRBV20-1	.	.	CSAPKQRSGAKIIQYF	TGCAGTGCTCCGAAGCAGAGATCTGGAGCCAAAATCATTCAGTACTTC
TRBJ2-6	TRBV5-1	TRBD1	.	CASSINSGGWTGANVLTF	TGCGCCAGCAGTATTAACTCAGGGGGATGGACTGGGGCCAATGTCCTGACTTTC
TRBJ2-2	TRBV14	.	.	CVSSPMGVFLTGELFF	TGTGTCAGCAGTCCTATGGGAGTTTTTTTAACCGGGGAGCTGTTTTTT
TRBJ2-5	TRBV6-5	TRBD1	.	CASSARLGTGVWETQHF	TGTGCCAGCAGCGCTAGGCTCGGGACAGGGGTATGGGAGACCCAGCACTTC
TRBJ2-2	TRBV5-4	TRBD2	.	CASSPGLARNTGKLFF	TGTGCCAGCAGCCCGGGACTAGCGAGGAACACCGGGAAGCTGTTTTTT
TRBJ2-1	TRBV20-1	.	.	CGARVGRQSYNEQFF	TGCGGTGCTAGAGTAGGCCGACAGTCGTACAACGAGCAGTTCTTC
TRBJ1-5	TRBV20-1	.	.	CSAGGGASNQPRHF	TGCAGTGCTGGGGGGGGGGCAAGCAATCAGCCCCGGCATTTT
TRBJ2-1	TRBV11-2	.	.	CASSLHRGRESWNEQFF	TGTGCCAGCAGCTTACATCGAGGTAGGGAAAGCTGGAATGAGCAGTTCTTC
TRBJ2-7	TRBV5-6	.	.	CASSPRLSLQQYF	TGTGCCAGCAGCCCTAGGCTTTCTCTGCAGCAGTACTTC
TRBJ1-6	TRBV28	.	few	CASNRDNSPLHF	TGTGCCAGCAACAGGGATAATTCACCCCTCCACTTT
TRBJ2-3	TRBV5-1	TRBD1	.	CASSLAGQGCTDTQYF	TGCGCCAGCAGCTTGGCCGGACAGGGATGCACAGATACGCAGTATTTT
TRBJ2-1	TRBV20-1	TRBD2	.	CRASGGLAGVSSYNEQFF	TGCAGAGCTAGTGGGGGCCTAGCGGGGGTGAGTTCCTACAATGAGCAGTTCTTC
TRBJ1-4	TRBV5-1	.	.	CGSSPGQTEKLFF	TGCGGCAGCAGCCCGGGACAAACCGAAAAACTGTTTTTT
TRBJ2-3	TRBV7-2	.	.	CTSSLLKGSDTQYF	TGTACCAGCAGCTTACTGAAGGGATCAGATACGCAGTATTTT
TRBJ2-3	TRBV20-1	.	once	CNAIGLGGGTDTQYF	TGCAATGCTATAGGGCTAGGCGGGGGCACAGATACGCAGTATTTT
TRBJ2-5	TRBV25-1	.	.	CTSSPPEGTQYF	TGTACCAGCAGCCCCCCTGAGGGGACCCAGTACTTC
TRBJ2-1	TRBV6-5	TRBD2	.	CAGSTPGLVIEQLF	TGTGCCGGCAGTACCCCGGGACTAGTTATTGAGCAGTTATTC
TRBJ2-7	TRBV12-3/TRBV12-4	TRBD1	many	CASRGQGASYEQYF	TGTGCCAGCAGAGGACAGGGGGCGAGCTACGAGCAGTACTTC